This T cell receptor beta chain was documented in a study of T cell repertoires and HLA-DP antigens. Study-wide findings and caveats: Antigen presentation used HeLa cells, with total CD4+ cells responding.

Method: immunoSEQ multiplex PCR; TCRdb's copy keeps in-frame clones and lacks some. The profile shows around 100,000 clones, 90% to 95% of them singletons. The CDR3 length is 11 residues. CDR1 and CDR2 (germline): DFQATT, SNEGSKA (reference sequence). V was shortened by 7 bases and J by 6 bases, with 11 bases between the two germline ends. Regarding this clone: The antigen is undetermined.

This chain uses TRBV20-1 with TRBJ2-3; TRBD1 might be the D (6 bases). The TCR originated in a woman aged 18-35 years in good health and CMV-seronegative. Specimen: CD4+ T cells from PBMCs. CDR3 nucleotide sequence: TGCAGTGGCAGGGGCAAGGATACGCAGTATTTT. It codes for CSGRGKDTQYF.